This entry lists 31 T cell receptor beta chains sequenced from one sample in a study of blood T cell repertoires in COVID-19. Sequenced by immunoSEQ multiplex PCR; TCRdb stores in-frame clones only, minus some. The data contain about 140,000 clones, roughly 84% of them seen just once; the ten biggest clones take up approximately 8.2%. Sequenced input: peripheral blood. Receptor source: a woman aged 60 to 75 with acute or convalescent COVID-19.

This chain links TRBV27 with TRBJ2-3; 14 bases are shared with TRBD2. CDR1 and CDR2 from the germline V gene are MNHEY and SMNVEV (reference sequence). The CDR3 runs to 18 residues. J gave up 5 bases and V 4 bases, and 11 bases lay outside the gene matches. Written as DNA, the CDR3 is TGTGCCAGCAGTTCCCCCGGGACTAGCGGGGGCCGCATAGATACGCAGTATTTT. Amino acids: CASSSPGTSGGRIDTQYF.

The rearrangement uses TRBV19 and TRBJ1-5; 7 nucleotides line up with TRBD1. CDR1 LNHDA and CDR2 SQIVND come from the germline V gene (reference sequence). The CDR3 spans 17 residues. The J segment lost 2 bases and the V segment lost 5 bases, leaving 12 bases of the junction unmatched. The DNA of the CDR3 is TGTGCCAGTAGTCCAGCCTTCAGGGGGAAGGGCAATCAGCCCCAGCATTTT. Translated: CASSPAFRGKGNQPQHF.

The rearrangement links TRBV7-8 to TRBJ1-1; TRBD1 is a possible D gene (6 bases). V lost 1 base, J lost 6 bases, and 18 bases lay in between. Germline V gives CDR1 SGHVS, CDR2 FQNEAQ. This CDR3 comprises 16 residues. CDR3 nucleotide sequence: TGTGCCAGCAGCTTAGTGGGGGGGGGCGGACGCGCTGAAGCTTTCTTT. This sequence encodes CASSLVGGGGRAEAFF.

The chain carries TRBV18 and TRBJ2-7, with a tentative D call TRBD2 (6 bases). CDR1 and CDR2 from the germline V gene are KGHSH and LQKENI. The CDR3 sequence is 13 residues long. V lost 6 bases and J lost 3, with 12 bases in between. The CDR3 bases are TGTGCCAGCTCGCAGGCGGGGAACTACGAGCAGTACTTC. This translates into CASSQAGNYEQYF.

The genes are TRBV6-1 and TRBJ2-1; 9 nucleotides agree with TRBD2. Germline trimming cut 3 bases from V and 8 bases from J; bases unmatched to any gene: 11. There are 16 residues in the CDR3. The germline gives CDR1 MNHNS, CDR2 SASEGT. CDR3 protein: CASSDVAGAVVDEQFF. The CDR3 DNA reads TGTGCCAGCAGTGACGTAGCGGGGGCGGTCGTGGATGAGCAGTTCTTC.

The CDR3 is CASSFIARSEAFF. The CDR3 DNA sequence: TGTGCCAGCAGTTTCATCGCGCGTTCTGAAGCTTTCTTT. The rearrangement joins TRBV12-3 or TRBV12-4 to TRBJ1-1, with D hard to call. V shed 3 bases and J shed 6 bases, with 11 bases lying between them. The CDR3 runs 13 residues.

The chain links TRBV21-1 to TRBJ1-4. TRBV21-1 is given as a pseudogene. The CDR3 loop spans 17 amino acids. In DNA, the CDR3 is TGTGCCAGCAGCAAAGCCCCCCGGGAGGGGGAGAAGGAAAAACTGTTTTTT. Translated: CASSKAPREGEKEKLFF.

The chain uses TRBV7-2 and TRBJ1-1; 7 nucleotides align to TRBD1. The CDR3 extends over 18 amino acids. CDR1 and CDR2 (germline): SGHTA, FQGNSA. Trimming removed 0 bases from V and 4 bases from J; junction bases left unmatched: 14. The CDR3 coding sequence is TGTGCCAGCAGCTTAGCAGGGGGCGCGAAGGCGAGGGTCACTGAAGCTTTCTTT. Its protein is CASSLAGGAKARVTEAFF. The variable domain in full, completed from reference TRBV7-2 and TRBJ1-1, reads GAGVSQSPSNKVTEKGKDVELRCDPISGHTALYWYRQSLGQGLEFLIYFQGNSAPDKSGLPSDRFSAERTGGSVSTLTIQRTQQEDSAVYLCASSLAGGAKARVTEAFFGQGTRLTVV.

CDR3 region: CSYIYVAGAISYNEQFF. The DNA for the CDR3 is TGCAGCTACATATATGTAGCGGGAGCGATCAGTTACAATGAGCAGTTCTTC. The chain couples TRBV29-1 to TRBJ2-1, with 9 bases fitting TRBD2. This CDR3 is 17 amino acids long. Per germline, CDR1 SQVTM and CDR2 ANQGSEA. V lost 8 bases to trimming and J lost 4 bases; unmatched junction nucleotides: 18.

The chain recombines TRBV30 with TRBJ2-5; D possibly corresponds to TRBD1 (6 bases). Germline-derived CDR1 and CDR2 are GTSNPN and SVGIG (reference sequence). The CDR3 totals 14 residues. V lost 0 bases and J lost 4, with 12 bases in between. For the CDR3, the DNA is TGTGCCTGGAGTGTCGGTAGGGGGAGAGAGACCCAGTACTTC. Translated: CAWSVGRGRETQYF.

The chain has TRBV27 and TRBJ2-7; D is possibly TRBD1 (5 bases). Germline V CDR1 and CDR2: MNHEY, SMNVEV (reference sequence). The CDR3 has 13 amino acids. V dropped 1 base and J dropped 6 bases, with 10 bases sitting between them. The CDR3 spells CASSLFKGSEQYF. The DNA of the CDR3 is TGTGCCAGCAGTTTATTCAAGGGGTCCGAGCAGTACTTC.

The rearrangement uses TRBV5-1 and TRBJ2-1; the match to TRBD1 covers 7 bases. Germline assignment: CDR1 SGHRS and CDR2 YFSETQ. The CDR3 totals 16 residues. The junction had 6 bases not matched to a gene; V was cut back by 3 bases and J by 0 bases. The DNA of the CDR3 is TGCGCCAGCAGCTGGTCGACAGGGACCTCCTACAATGAGCAGTTCTTC. Translating gives CASSWSTGTSYNEQFF. Full variable domain (remainder filled in from reference TRBV5-1 and TRBJ2-1): KAGVTQTPRYLIKTRGQQVTLSCSPISGHRSVSWYQQTPGQGLQFLFEYFSETQRNKGNFPGRFSGRQFSNSRSEMNVSTLELGDSALYLCASSWSTGTSYNEQFFGPGTRLTVL.

This sequence joins TRBV24-1 and TRBJ1-2, with 9 bases aligning to TRBD1. V lost 3 bases to trimming and J lost 9 bases; unmatched junction nucleotides: 7. Germline V lookup: CDR1 KGHDR, CDR2 SFDVKD. CDR3 size: 14 residues. CDR3 sequence reads: CATSDPGTGWSYTF. Written as DNA, the CDR3 is TGTGCCACCAGTGATCCCGGGACAGGGTGGAGCTACACCTTC.

This chain connects TRBV7-2 to TRBJ2-2; no clear D gene. The CDR3 is 13 residues long. V lost 1 base, J lost 7 bases, and 7 bases lay in between. Germline CDR1 is SGHTA and CDR2 is FQGNSA. The CDR3 DNA follows: TGTGCCAGCAGCTTAGTTCCGTTCGGGGAGCTGTTTTTT. Residues: CASSLVPFGELFF.

This sequence joins TRBV19 and TRBJ1-2; D ambiguous. Germline V gene lookup returns CDR1 LNHDA and CDR2 SQIVND (reference sequence). The CDR3 contains 12 residues. The V end was cut by 3 bases, the J end by 4 bases, with 6 bases between. Written as DNA, the CDR3 is TGTGCCAGTAGTATTCAGGCCTATGGCTACACCTTC. Amino acids: CASSIQAYGYTF.

The gene calls are TRBV5-1 and TRBJ2-1; 11 bases map to TRBD2. There are 15 residues in the CDR3. Germline CDR1 and CDR2: SGHRS and YFSETQ. After removal of 1 base from V and 9 bases from J, the junction contained 6 bases not matched to a gene. CDR3 in DNA: TGCGCCAGCAGCTTGATTAGCGGGGGGGCAGGTGAGCAGTTCTTC. It specifies CASSLISGGAGEQFF.

The chain joins TRBV9 to TRBJ2-1; D possibly corresponds to TRBD2 (6 bases). Looked up from germline, CDR1 is SGDLS and CDR2 is YYNGEE. The germline V and J ends were trimmed by 3 bases and 4 bases, with 17 bases remaining between them. This CDR3 spans 16 amino acids. In nucleotides, the CDR3 is TGTGCCAGCAGCGCTACCTCGGCGGGGCGATACAATGAGCAGTTCTTC. This encodes CASSATSAGRYNEQFF.

This chain joins TRBV6-5 and TRBJ1-1, with TRBD1 matching 8 bases. In germline, CDR1 is MNHEY, CDR2 SVGAGI. The CDR3 is 14 residues long. J was trimmed by 6 bases and V by 2 bases; bases with no gene match: 5. The CDR3 here is CASSYHDRGPEAFF. CDR3 DNA sequence: TGTGCCAGCAGTTACCATGACAGGGGCCCTGAAGCTTTCTTT.

This sequence joins TRBV5-1 and TRBJ2-4; TRBD1 matches at 8 bases. From germline, CDR1 is SGHRS and CDR2 YFSETQ. The CDR3 is made up of 16 amino acids. J lost 8 bases, V lost 0 bases, and 10 bases had no gene match. Here the CDR3 reads CASSLDPGGVGDIQYF. DNA of the CDR3: TGCGCCAGCAGCTTGGACCCAGGGGGCGTAGGGGACATTCAGTACTTC. Complete variable domain (other parts from reference TRBV5-1 and TRBJ2-4): KAGVTQTPRYLIKTRGQQVTLSCSPISGHRSVSWYQQTPGQGLQFLFEYFSETQRNKGNFPGRFSGRQFSNSRSEMNVSTLELGDSALYLCASSLDPGGVGDIQYFGAGTRLSVL.

The rearrangement uses TRBV27 and TRBJ2-7, with 8 bases aligning to TRBD1. Germline lookup yields CDR1 MNHEY and CDR2 SMNVEV (reference sequence). The CDR3 contains 20 residues. Trimming at V came to 5 bases and at J to 3 bases, leaving 24 bases not matched to a gene. DNA for the CDR3: TGTGCCAGCAGTCTTACACCCGACAGGGGAGTTGCGTGGGGGCTCTACGAGCAGTACTTC. This encodes CASSLTPDRGVAWGLYEQYF.

The rearrangement joins TRBV19 to TRBJ1-3, with TRBD1 identical over 12 bases. J was trimmed by 8 bases and V by 4 bases; bases with no gene match: 9. In germline, CDR1 is LNHDA, CDR2 SQIVND (reference sequence). CDR3 length equals 16 residues. Here the CDR3 DNA reads TGTGCCAGTAGTACCGGGACAGGGGGCCCGACGGACACCATATATTTT. Translation gives CASSTGTGGPTDTIYF.

The gene calls are TRBV4-1 and TRBJ2-1, with 9 bases aligning to TRBD2. The germline CDR1 and CDR2 sequences are MGHRA and YSYEKL. V was clipped by 0 bases and J by 0 bases; unmatched bases: 15. This CDR3 is 21 amino acids long. The DNA for the CDR3 is TGCGCCAGCAGCCAAGAAGCAAATCGTGTAGCGGGGGACCGCTCCTACAATGAGCAGTTCTTC. As protein: CASSQEANRVAGDRSYNEQFF.

The gene calls are TRBV19 and TRBJ1-2; 7 bases agree with TRBD1. Trimming took 9 bases from V and 4 from J; bases not matched to a gene: 11. This CDR3 is built from 14 residues. Germline loops: CDR1 LNHDA, CDR2 SQIVND (reference sequence). The DNA for the CDR3 is TGTGCCAGCCATAACCCGGGACAGATCTATGGCTACACCTTC. It translates to CASHNPGQIYGYTF.

This rearrangement joins TRBV18 to TRBJ1-1; D ambiguous. The V end was cut by 4 bases, the J end by 5 bases, with 14 bases between. The CDR3 length is 14 residues. Germline CDR1 reads KGHSH; CDR2 reads LQKENI. In nucleotides, the CDR3 is TGTGCCAGCTCACTTGGAGGGCTCGGGACTGAAGCTTTCTTT. Its translation is CASSLGGLGTEAFF.

The CDR3 bases are TGTGCCAGCAGTAAGGACAGGGTGAAGACCCAGTACTTC. Translation gives CASSKDRVKTQYF. The chain recombines TRBV2 with TRBJ2-5, with 8 nucleotides matching TRBD1. This CDR3 spans 13 amino acids. J was trimmed by 6 bases and V by 5 bases; bases with no gene match: 5. Looked up from germline, CDR1 is SNHLY and CDR2 is FYNNEI.

The chain links TRBV11-2 to TRBJ1-1; D possibly corresponds to TRBD1 (5 bases). CDR1 and CDR2 from the germline V gene are SGHAT and FQNNGV. The CDR3 spans 16 residues. V was shortened by 0 bases and J by 4 bases, with 15 bases between the two germline ends. Here the CDR3 DNA reads TGTGCCAGCAGCTTAGATCGGGGGGGACGGAGCACTGAAGCTTTCTTT. It encodes CASSLDRGGRSTEAFF.

The chain employs TRBV2 and TRBJ1-5, with D maybe TRBD1 (5 bases). CDR1 and CDR2 (germline): SNHLY, FYNNEI. V dropped 5 bases and J dropped 12 bases, with 20 bases sitting between them. This CDR3 region has 14 residues. CDR3 nucleotide sequence: TGTGCCAGCAGTCCCCCCTTGATGACAGTCTACCAGCATTTT. This translates into CASSPPLMTVYQHF. Full variable domain (missing parts from reference TRBV2 and TRBJ1-5): EPEVTQTPSHQVTQMGQEVILRCVPISNHLYFYWYRQILGQKVEFLVSFYNNEISEKSEIFDDQFSVERPDGSNFTLKIRSTKLEDSAMYFCASSPPLMTVYQHFGDGTRLSIL.

The rearrangement joins TRBV11-3 to TRBJ2-2, with TRBD1 matching over 7 bases. Germline trimming cut 5 bases from V and 1 base from J; bases unmatched to any gene: 4. In germline, CDR1 is SGHNT, CDR2 YENEEA. This CDR3 contains 15 residues. CDR3 region: CASSRTGVNTGELFF. The CDR3 bases are TGTGCCAGCAGCCGTACAGGGGTGAACACCGGGGAGCTGTTTTTT.

This clone came up a few times. V is TRBV6-1 and J is TRBJ2-7, with 11 bases identical to TRBD2. V lost 4 bases and J lost 4; bases outside the gene matches: 12. CDR3 size: 17 residues. Germline-derived CDR1 and CDR2 are MNHNS and SASEGT. In DNA form, the CDR3 reads TGTGCCAGCAGTGGCACTAGCGGGGGTGTCGGGTTGTACGAGCAGTACTTC. This gives the protein CASSGTSGGVGLYEQYF.

The chain joins TRBV5-4 to TRBJ2-7; 7 bases fit TRBD1. V lost 1 base, J lost 5 bases, and 9 bases stayed unmatched. The germline V gene has CDR1 SGHNT and CDR2 YYREEE (reference sequence). This CDR3 contains 15 residues. Here the CDR3 reads CASSLPGQRFHEQYF. The CDR3 DNA reads TGTGCCAGCAGCTTGCCGGGACAGCGCTTCCACGAGCAGTACTTC.

This clone has just a few counts. V and J are TRBV18 and TRBJ1-5, with D perhaps TRBD1 (6 bases). Trimming took 3 bases from V and 6 from J, leaving 12 bases between them. This CDR3 comprises 14 residues. Germline V lookup: CDR1 KGHSH, CDR2 LQKENI. DNA for the CDR3: TGTGCCAGCTCACCGGGGGGGGCAGGTCAGCCCCAGCATTTT. Translated, it gives CASSPGGAGQPQHF.